The 10 T cell receptor beta chains listed next were all sequenced from one sample in a study of shared clonotypes between healthy human individuals. The assay was immunoSEQ multiplex PCR, and TCRdb's table has in-frame clones only and misses some. The top ten clones hold over 1% of a sample with over a million clones, about 96% of them seen once. The source material was naive CD4+ T cells sorted from blood. Subset specified: CD45RA+ positively selected. The origin of the receptors is a man aged 25-45 years in good health.

Points on this clone: Other nucleotide sequences in the sample specify the same CDR3. CDR3 region: CASSPRGSGSYNEQFF. In DNA form, the CDR3 reads TGTGCCAGCAGCCCCCGGGGTAGCGGGAGTTACAATGAGCAGTTCTTC. The genes are TRBV9 and TRBJ2-1, with 9 bases aligning to TRBD2. The germline gives CDR1 SGDLS, CDR2 YYNGEE. With V trimmed by 4 bases and J by 4 bases, 9 bases remained unmatched. The CDR3 is 16 amino acids.

As regards this clone: Other nucleotide sequences in the sample specify the same CDR3. CDR3 loop: CASSDPQGANEKLFF. CDR3 in DNA: TGCGCCAGCAGTGACCCACAGGGGGCGAATGAAAAACTGTTTTTT. J is TRBJ1-4 and V is TRBV5-1; the match to TRBD1 covers 9 bases. The V gene end was trimmed by 5 bases and the J gene end by 5 bases; junction bases not matched to a gene: 7. Germline assignment: CDR1 SGHRS and CDR2 YFSETQ. This CDR3 comprises 15 residues.

This clone appeared a single time. This chain uses TRBV28 with TRBJ2-1, with a possible D match to TRBD2 (6 bases). The CDR3 runs to 15 residues. The germline V gene encodes CDR1 MDHEN and CDR2 SYDVKM. The germline V and J ends were trimmed by 1 base and 7 bases, with 14 bases remaining between them. CDR3 DNA sequence: TGTGCCAGCAGTTTATCAGGTCCAGGAGGGAATGAGCAGTTCTTC. Translated: CASSLSGPGGNEQFF.

Points on this clone: Other DNA sequences in this sample translate to the same CDR3. The chain employs TRBV9 and TRBJ2-3; the match to TRBD2 covers 8 bases. V lost 2 bases and J lost 3; bases outside the gene matches: 2. The germline V gene encodes CDR1 SGDLS and CDR2 YYNGEE. This CDR3 has 14 amino acids. Here the CDR3 DNA reads TGTGCCAGCAGCGTGGCTAGCGGGACAGATACGCAGTATTTT. Residues: CASSVASGTDTQYF.

The sample holds one count of this clone. The chain has TRBV10-3 and TRBJ2-1; 11 bases agree with TRBD2. Trimming took 2 bases from V and 5 from J; bases not matched to a gene: 8. The CDR3 is made up of 17 amino acids. Germline V gives CDR1 ENHRY, CDR2 SYGVKD. The CDR3 is CAISERGTGLADNEQFF. CDR3 bases: TGTGCCATCAGTGAGAGAGGAACGGGACTAGCGGACAATGAGCAGTTCTTC.

The sample holds a few counts of this clone. The chain recombines TRBV9 with TRBJ2-1; D not resolved. The CDR3 consists of 11 residues. V was trimmed by 3 bases and J by 8 bases, leaving 6 bases between them. CDR1 and CDR2 from the germline V gene are SGDLS and YYNGEE. CDR3 protein: CASSARDEQFF. The DNA for the CDR3 is TGTGCCAGCAGCGCCCGCGATGAGCAGTTCTTC.

The chain joins TRBV4-2 to TRBJ1-1; 9 bases line up with TRBD1. Germline-derived CDR1 and CDR2 are LGHNA and YNFKEQ. Trimming cost V 2 bases and J 5 bases; bases outside gene matches: 6. The CDR3 is 15 residues long. DNA for the CDR3: TGTGCCAGCAGCCAACCGGGACAGGGAATAACTGAAGCTTTCTTT. Protein: CASSQPGQGITEAFF.

The chain has TRBV2 and TRBJ2-7, with D perhaps TRBD1 or TRBD2 (6 bases each). Per germline, CDR1 SNHLY and CDR2 FYNNEI. With 4 bases removed from V and 3 bases from J, the gap between germline ends came to 13 bases. This CDR3 is built from 14 residues. The DNA of the CDR3 is TGTGCCAGCAGTGTTGAGGGGGGTGGCTACGAGCAGTACTTC. The encoded protein is CASSVEGGGYEQYF.

This clone was seen only once. The gene calls are TRBV7-2 and TRBJ2-4; TRBD2 matches 11 bases. Germline-derived CDR1 and CDR2 are SGHTA and FQGNSA. Germline trimming cut 5 bases from V and 7 bases from J; bases unmatched to any gene: 4. The CDR3 is made up of 14 amino acids. The CDR3, as DNA: TGTGCCAGCAGCATAAGACTAGCGGGGAACATTCAGTACTTC. It specifies CASSIRLAGNIQYF.

The CDR3 DNA is TGCGCCAGCAGCTTGGAACAGGGGGGTGAAGCTTTCTTT. Translation: CASSLEQGGEAFF. The chain carries TRBV5-1 and TRBJ1-1; 8 bases agree with TRBD1. The V segment lost 0 bases and the J segment 7 bases; nucleotides outside the gene matches: 2. CDR1 and CDR2 (germline): SGHRS, YFSETQ. The CDR3 contains 13 residues. The full variable domain, in which reference TRBV5-1 and TRBJ1-1 provide the parts outside the CDR3, is KAGVTQTPRYLIKTRGQQVTLSCSPISGHRSVSWYQQTPGQGLQFLFEYFSETQRNKGNFPGRFSGRQFSNSRSEMNVSTLELGDSALYLCASSLEQGGEAFFGQGTRLTVV.